The table lists the clone carrying this T cell receptor (beta chain) with a count of one. CDR3 size: 14 residues. CDR1 is MDHEN, CDR2 SYDVKM, per germline. The V and J ends lost 8 bases and 2 bases, in that order; junction bases with no gene match: 6. Per the original methods: Reference gene primers were amplified, and this amplification served to estimate nucleated cell counts. Clones were sequenced by immunoSEQ multiplex PCR, and TCRdb holds only the in-frame ones, with some missing. The V and J calls and clone size were taken over from that table, and D and trimming were inferred from the DNA. The sample carries under 200,000 clones, about 83% recorded once. The data are from a study of blood T cell repertoires in COVID-19. About the study: Acute-phase and convalescent COVID-19 samples originated in the United States, Italy and Spain. Nucleic acid was either cDNA or gDNA, and it came from T cells, B-cell-depleted T cells, or PBMCs.

The clonotype comes from a man aged 18-30 years with active or convalescent COVID-19. The source material was peripheral blood. The chain links TRBV28 to TRBJ2-7, with 10 bases lining up with TRBD1. CDR3 loop: CASESGTGAYEQYF. The CDR3 DNA follows: TGTGCCAGCGAATCCGGGACAGGGGCCTACGAGCAGTACTTC.